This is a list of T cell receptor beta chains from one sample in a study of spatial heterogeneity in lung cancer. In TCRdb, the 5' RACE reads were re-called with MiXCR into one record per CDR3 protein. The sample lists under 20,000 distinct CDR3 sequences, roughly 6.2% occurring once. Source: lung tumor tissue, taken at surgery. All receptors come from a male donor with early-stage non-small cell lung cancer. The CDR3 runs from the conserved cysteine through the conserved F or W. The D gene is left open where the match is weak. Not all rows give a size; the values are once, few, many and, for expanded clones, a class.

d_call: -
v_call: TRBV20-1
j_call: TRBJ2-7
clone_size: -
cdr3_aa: CSARGGYEQYF
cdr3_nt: TGCAGTGCTAGAGGGGGCTACGAGCAGTACTTC

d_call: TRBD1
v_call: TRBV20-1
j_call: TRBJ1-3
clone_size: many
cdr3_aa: CSARDSLSGNTIYF
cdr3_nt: TGCAGTGCTCGGGACAGTTTATCTGGAAACACCATATATTTT

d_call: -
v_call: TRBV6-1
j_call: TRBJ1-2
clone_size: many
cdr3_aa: CASSEWLDTGGYTF
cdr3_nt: TGTGCCAGCAGTGAATGGTTGGATACGGGCGGCTACACCTTC

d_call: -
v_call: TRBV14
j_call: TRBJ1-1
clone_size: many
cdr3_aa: CASSEYKESTEAFF
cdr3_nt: TGTGCCAGCAGCGAATACAAGGAGAGCACTGAAGCTTTCTTT

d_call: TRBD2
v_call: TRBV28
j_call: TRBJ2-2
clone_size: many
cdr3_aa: CASTQWGGSGTGELFF
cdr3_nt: TGTGCCAGCACCCAATGGGGCGGGAGCGGTACCGGGGAGCTGTTTTTT

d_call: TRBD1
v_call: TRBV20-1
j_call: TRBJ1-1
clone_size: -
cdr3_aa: CSARPLLRGLRTEAFF
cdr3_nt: TGCAGTGCTAGACCCTTACTCAGGGGGCTGCGAACTGAAGCTTTCTTT

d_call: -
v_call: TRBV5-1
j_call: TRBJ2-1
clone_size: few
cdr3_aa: CASSVIADNEQFF
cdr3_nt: TGCGCCAGCAGCGTGATAGCGGACAATGAGCAGTTCTTC

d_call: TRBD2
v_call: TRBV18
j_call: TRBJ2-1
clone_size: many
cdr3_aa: CASSQSRTSATGNEQFF
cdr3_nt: TGTGCCAGCTCACAAAGCCGAACTAGCGCGACGGGCAATGAGCAGTTCTTC

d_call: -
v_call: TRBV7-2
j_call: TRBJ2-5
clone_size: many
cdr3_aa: CASNLGLEETQYF
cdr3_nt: TGTGCCAGCAACCTAGGACTTGAAGAGACCCAGTACTTC

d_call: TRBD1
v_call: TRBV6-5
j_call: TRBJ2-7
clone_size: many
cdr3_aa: CASSRGTGGSYEQYF
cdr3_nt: TGTGCCAGCAGCCGAGGGACAGGGGGTTCCTACGAGCAGTACTTC

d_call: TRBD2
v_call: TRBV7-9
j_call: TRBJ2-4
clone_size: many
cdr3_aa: CASSYSGSDNIQYF
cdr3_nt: TGTGCCAGCAGCTATAGCGGGAGTGACAACATTCAGTACTTC

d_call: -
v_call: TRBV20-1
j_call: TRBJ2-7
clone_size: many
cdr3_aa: CSPQPTGVWEQYF
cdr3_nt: TGCAGTCCCCAGCCCACTGGGGTCTGGGAGCAGTACTTC

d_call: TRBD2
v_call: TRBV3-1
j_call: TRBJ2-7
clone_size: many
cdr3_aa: CASSSNSGTSEQYF
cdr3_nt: TGTGCCAGCAGCTCGAATAGCGGGACTTCGGAGCAGTACTTC

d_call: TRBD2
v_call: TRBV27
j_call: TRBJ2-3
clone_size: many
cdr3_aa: CASSSRLAGAGLDTQYF
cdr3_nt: TGTGCCAGCAGTTCCCGACTAGCGGGAGCCGGTCTAGATACGCAGTATTTT

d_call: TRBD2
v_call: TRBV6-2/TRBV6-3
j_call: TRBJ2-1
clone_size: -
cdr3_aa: CASSPLAGAYNEQFF
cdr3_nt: TGTGCCAGCAGCCCGCTAGCGGGGGCCTACAATGAGCAGTTCTTC

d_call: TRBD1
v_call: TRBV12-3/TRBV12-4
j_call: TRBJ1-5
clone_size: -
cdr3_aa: CASSLGGPGQGGQPQHF
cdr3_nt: TGTGCCAGCAGTTTAGGGGGACCGGGACAGGGCGGTCAGCCCCAGCATTTT

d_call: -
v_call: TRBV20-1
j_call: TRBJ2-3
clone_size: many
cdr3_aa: CSALGGERTDTQYF
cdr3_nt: TGCAGTGCTCTAGGCGGGGAACGGACAGATACGCAGTATTTT

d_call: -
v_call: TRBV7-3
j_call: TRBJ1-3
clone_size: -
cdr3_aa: CANPTSRQGSGNTIYF
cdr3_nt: TGTGCCAATCCCACCTCCCGCCAGGGCTCTGGAAACACCATATATTTT

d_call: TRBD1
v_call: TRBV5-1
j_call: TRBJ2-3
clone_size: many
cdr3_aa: CASSSLGTDTDTQYF
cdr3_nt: TGCGCCAGCAGTTCCCTCGGGACAGACACAGATACGCAGTATTTT

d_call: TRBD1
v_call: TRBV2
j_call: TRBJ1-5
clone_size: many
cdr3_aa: CASRTGTGDDQPQHF
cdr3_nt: TGTGCCAGCAGGACTGGGACAGGGGACGATCAGCCCCAGCATTTT

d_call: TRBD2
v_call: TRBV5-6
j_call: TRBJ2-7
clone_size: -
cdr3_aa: CASVRGASSYEQYF
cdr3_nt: TGTGCCAGCGTGCGGGGGGCAAGCTCCTACGAGCAGTACTTC

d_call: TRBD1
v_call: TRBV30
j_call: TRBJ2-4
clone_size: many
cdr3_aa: CAWRRPLQGNIQYF
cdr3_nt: TGTGCCTGGAGACGACCATTACAGGGGAACATTCAGTACTTC

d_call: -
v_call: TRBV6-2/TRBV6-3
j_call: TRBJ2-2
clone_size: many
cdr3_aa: CASSYQLANTGELFF
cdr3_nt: TGTGCCAGCAGTTATCAGTTAGCGAACACCGGGGAGCTGTTTTTT

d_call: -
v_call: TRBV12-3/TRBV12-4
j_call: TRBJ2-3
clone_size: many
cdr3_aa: CASSRSPRGTQYF
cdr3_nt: TGTGCCAGCAGCCGGTCCCCCCGGGGTACGCAGTATTTT

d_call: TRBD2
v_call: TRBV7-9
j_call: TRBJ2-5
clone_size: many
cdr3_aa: CASSLGTSGRTPQYF
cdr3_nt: TGTGCCAGCAGCTTGGGGACTAGCGGGAGAACGCCCCAGTACTTC

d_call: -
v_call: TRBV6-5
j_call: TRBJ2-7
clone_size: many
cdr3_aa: CASSYSENYEQYF
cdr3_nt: TGTGCCAGCAGTTACTCGGAGAATTACGAGCAGTACTTC

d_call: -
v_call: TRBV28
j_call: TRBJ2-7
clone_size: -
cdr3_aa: CASSLQLARNEQYF
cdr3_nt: TGTGCCAGCAGTTTACAACTAGCTCGGAACGAGCAGTACTTC

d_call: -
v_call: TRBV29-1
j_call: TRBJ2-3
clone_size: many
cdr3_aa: CSVEDYADTQYF
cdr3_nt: TGCAGCGTTGAAGATTACGCAGATACGCAGTATTTT

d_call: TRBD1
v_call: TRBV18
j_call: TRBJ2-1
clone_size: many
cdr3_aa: CASSPESGQGANNEQFF
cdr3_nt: TGTGCCAGCTCACCAGAATCGGGACAGGGGGCAAACAATGAGCAGTTCTTC

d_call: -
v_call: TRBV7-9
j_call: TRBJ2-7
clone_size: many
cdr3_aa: CASSLVGSEQYF
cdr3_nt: TGTGCCAGCAGCTTAGTCGGGAGCGAGCAGTACTTC

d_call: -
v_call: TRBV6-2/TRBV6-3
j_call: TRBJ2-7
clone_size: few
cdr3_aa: CATKEGSGEQYF
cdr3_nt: TGTGCCACCAAGGAGGGGTCTGGCGAGCAGTACTTC

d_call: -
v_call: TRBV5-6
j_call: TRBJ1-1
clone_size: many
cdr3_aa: CASSSRYLGGPTEAFF
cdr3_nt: TGTGCCAGCAGCTCCCGATATTTGGGGGGTCCGACTGAAGCTTTCTTT

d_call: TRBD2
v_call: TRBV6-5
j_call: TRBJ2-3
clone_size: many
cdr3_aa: CASSSGGRASDTQYF
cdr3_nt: TGTGCCAGCAGTTCCGGCGGGAGAGCGTCAGATACGCAGTATTTT

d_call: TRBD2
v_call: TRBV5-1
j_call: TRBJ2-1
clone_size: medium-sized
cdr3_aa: CASSLAAVGTSGGDEQFF
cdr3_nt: TGCGCCAGCAGCTTGGCCGCCGTCGGGACTAGCGGGGGCGATGAGCAGTTCTTC

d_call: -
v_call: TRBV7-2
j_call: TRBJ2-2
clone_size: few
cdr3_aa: CASSPTTSPGELFF
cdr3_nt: TGTGCCAGCAGCCCCACCACGTCGCCCGGGGAGCTGTTTTTT

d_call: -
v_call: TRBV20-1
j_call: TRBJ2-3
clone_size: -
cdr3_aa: CSARDQGRADTQYF
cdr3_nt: TGCAGTGCTAGAGATCAGGGGCGCGCAGATACGCAGTATTTT

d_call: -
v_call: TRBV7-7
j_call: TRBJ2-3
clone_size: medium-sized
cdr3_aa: CASSASGTDTQYF
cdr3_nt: TGTGCCAGCAGCGCGTCAGGAACAGATACGCAGTATTTT

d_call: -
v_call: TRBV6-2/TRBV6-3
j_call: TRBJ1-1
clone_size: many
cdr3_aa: CASSYLHPNTEAFF
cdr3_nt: TGTGCCAGCAGTTATTTACACCCGAACACTGAAGCTTTCTTT

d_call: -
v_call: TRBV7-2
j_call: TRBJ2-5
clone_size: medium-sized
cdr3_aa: CASRVEGTQYF
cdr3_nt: TGTGCCAGCAGAGTAGAGGGGACCCAGTACTTC

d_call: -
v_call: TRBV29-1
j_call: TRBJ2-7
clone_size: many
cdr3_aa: CSVEDRRKQYF
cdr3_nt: TGCAGCGTTGAAGATAGGCGGAAGCAGTACTTC